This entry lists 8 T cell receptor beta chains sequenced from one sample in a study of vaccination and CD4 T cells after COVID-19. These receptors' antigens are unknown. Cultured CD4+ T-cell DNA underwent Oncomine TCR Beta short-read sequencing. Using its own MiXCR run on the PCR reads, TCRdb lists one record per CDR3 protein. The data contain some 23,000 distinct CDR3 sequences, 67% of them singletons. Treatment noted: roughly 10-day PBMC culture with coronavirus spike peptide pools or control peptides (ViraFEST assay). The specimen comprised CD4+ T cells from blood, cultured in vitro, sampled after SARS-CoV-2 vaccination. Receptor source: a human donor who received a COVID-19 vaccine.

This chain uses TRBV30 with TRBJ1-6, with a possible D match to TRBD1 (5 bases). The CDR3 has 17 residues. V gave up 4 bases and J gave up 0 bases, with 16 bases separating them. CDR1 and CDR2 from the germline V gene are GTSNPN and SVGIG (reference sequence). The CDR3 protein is CAWTFGTASSYNSPLHF. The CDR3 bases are TGTGCCTGGACGTTCGGGACGGCGAGCTCCTATAATTCACCCCTCCACTTT.

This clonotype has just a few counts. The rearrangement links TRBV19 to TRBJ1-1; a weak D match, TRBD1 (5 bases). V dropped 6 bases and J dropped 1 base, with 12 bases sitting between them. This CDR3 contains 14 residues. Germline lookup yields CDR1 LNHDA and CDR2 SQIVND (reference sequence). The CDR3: CASRRRGENTEAFF. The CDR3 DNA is TGTGCCAGTAGACGACGGGGGGAGAACACTGAAGCTTTCTTT.

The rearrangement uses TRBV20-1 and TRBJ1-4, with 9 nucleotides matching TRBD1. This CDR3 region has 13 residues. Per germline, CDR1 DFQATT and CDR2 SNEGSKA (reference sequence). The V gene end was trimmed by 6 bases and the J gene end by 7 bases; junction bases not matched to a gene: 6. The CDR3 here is CSAPGQGSEKLFF. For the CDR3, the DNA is TGCAGTGCCCCGGGACAGGGAAGTGAAAAACTGTTTTTT.

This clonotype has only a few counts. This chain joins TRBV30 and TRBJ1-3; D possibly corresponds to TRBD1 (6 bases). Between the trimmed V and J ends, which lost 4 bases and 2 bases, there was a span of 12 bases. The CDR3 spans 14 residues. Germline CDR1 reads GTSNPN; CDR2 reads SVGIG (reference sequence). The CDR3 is CAWNPGGTGNTIYF. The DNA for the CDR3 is TGTGCCTGGAATCCGGGGGGCACTGGAAACACCATATATTTT.

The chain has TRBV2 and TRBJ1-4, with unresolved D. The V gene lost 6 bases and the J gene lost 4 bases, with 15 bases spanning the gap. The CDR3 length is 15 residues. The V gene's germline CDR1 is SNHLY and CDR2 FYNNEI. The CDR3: CASRSRPVFNEKLFF. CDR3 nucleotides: TGTGCCAGCAGATCGAGACCGGTCTTTAATGAAAAACTGTTTTTT.

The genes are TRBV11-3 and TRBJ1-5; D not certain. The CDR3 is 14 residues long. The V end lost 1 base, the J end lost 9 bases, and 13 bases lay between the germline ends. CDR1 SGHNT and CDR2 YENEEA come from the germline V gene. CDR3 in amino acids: CASSLGTSAGPQHF. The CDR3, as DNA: TGTGCCAGCAGCTTAGGGACGTCGGCAGGGCCCCAGCATTTT. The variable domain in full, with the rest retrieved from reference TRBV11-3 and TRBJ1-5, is EAGVVQSPRYKIIEKKQPVAFWCNPISGHNTLYWYLQNLGQGPELLIRYENEEAVDDSQLPKDRFSAERLKGVDSTLKIQPAELGDSAVYLCASSLGTSAGPQHFGDGTRLSIL.

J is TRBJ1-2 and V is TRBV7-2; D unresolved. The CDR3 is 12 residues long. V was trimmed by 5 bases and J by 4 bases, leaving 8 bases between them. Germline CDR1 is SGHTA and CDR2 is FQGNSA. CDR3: CASSAAGYGYTF. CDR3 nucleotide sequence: TGTGCCAGCAGCGCCGCAGGCTATGGCTACACCTTC.

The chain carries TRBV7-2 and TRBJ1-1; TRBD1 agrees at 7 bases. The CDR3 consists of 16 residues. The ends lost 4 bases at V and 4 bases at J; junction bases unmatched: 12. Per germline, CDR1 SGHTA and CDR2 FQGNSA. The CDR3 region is CASSYLQGYGITEAFF. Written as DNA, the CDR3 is TGTGCCAGCAGCTATTTACAGGGGTACGGTATCACTGAAGCTTTCTTT.